The entry below describes one T cell receptor (beta chain). Germline CDR1 KGHSH, CDR2 LQKENI. V lost 6 bases and J lost 2, with 10 bases in between. CDR3 length: 13 amino acids. The table came from immunoSEQ multiplex PCR; TCRdb's copy has only in-frame clones and leaves some out. This sample yields tens of thousands of clones, of which 85% to 95% are seen a single time; over 0.4% belongs to the top ten. The data are from a study of T cell changes during pregnancy in multiple sclerosis. The sequencing here drew on CD4+ T cells from peripheral blood mononuclear cells, taken in the first trimester of pregnancy. The sequence was obtained from a female donor with multiple sclerosis, enrolled in a pregnancy study. This chain uses TRBV18 with TRBJ1-1; a weak D match, TRBD1 (5 bases). DNA of the CDR3: TGTGCCAGCTCGCGAGACAGTAACACTGAAGCTTTCTTT. Protein: CASSRDSNTEAFF.